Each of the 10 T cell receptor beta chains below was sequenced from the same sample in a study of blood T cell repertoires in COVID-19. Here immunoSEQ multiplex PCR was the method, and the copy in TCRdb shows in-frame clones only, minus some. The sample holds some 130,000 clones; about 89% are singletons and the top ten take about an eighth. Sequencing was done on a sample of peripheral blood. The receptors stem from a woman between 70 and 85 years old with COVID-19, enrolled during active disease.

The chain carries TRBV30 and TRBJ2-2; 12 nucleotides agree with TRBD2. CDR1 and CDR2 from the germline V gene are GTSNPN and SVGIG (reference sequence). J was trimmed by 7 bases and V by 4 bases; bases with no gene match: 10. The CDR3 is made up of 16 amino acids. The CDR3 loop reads CAWTRLAGALLGELFF. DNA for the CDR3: TGTGCCTGGACCCGACTAGCGGGGGCCCTCCTCGGGGAGCTGTTTTTT.

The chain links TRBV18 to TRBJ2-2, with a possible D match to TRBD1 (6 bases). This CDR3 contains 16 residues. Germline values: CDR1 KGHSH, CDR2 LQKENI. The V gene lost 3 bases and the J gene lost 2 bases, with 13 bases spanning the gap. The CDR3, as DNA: TGTGCCAGCTCACCGGTTAGGACAGTCAACACCGGGGAGCTGTTTTTT. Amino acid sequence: CASSPVRTVNTGELFF.

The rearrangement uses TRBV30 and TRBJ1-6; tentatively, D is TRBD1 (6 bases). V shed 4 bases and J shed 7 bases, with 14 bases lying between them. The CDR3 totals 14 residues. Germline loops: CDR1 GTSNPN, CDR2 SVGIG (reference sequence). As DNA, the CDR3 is TGTGCCTGGAACGTACGGACAGTCAATTCACCCCTCCACTTT. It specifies CAWNVRTVNSPLHF.

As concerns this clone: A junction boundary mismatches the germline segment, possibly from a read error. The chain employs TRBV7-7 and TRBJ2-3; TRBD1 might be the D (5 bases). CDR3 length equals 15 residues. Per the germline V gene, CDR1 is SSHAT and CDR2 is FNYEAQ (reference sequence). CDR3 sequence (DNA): TGTGCTAGCAGCTTAGAAAGGGGTACCACAGATACGCAGTATTTT. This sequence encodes CASSLERGTTDTQYF.

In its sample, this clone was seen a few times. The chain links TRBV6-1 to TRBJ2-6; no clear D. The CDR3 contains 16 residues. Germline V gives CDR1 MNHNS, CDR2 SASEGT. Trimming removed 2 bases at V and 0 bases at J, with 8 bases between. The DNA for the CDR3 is TGTGCCAGCAGTGAACACTCATCCTCTGGGGCCAACGTCCTGACTTTC. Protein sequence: CASSEHSSSGANVLTF.

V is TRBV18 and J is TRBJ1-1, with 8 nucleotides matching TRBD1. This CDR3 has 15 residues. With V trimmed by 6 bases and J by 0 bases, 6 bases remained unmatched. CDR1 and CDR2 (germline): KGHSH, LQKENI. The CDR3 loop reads CASSGTGPMNTEAFF. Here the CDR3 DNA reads TGTGCCAGCTCCGGGACAGGACCCATGAACACTGAAGCTTTCTTT.

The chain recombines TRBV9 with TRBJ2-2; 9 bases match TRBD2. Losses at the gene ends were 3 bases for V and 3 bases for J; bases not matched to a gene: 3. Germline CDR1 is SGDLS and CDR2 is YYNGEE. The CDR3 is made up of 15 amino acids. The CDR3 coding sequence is TGTGCCAGCAGCGCAACTAGCGGGTACACCGGGGAGCTGTTTTTT. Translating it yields CASSATSGYTGELFF.

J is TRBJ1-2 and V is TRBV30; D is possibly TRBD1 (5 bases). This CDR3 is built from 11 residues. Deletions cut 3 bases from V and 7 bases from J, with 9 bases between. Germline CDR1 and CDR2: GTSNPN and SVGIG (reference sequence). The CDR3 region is CAWRGQGGYTF. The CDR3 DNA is TGTGCCTGGAGGGGGCAGGGTGGCTACACCTTC.

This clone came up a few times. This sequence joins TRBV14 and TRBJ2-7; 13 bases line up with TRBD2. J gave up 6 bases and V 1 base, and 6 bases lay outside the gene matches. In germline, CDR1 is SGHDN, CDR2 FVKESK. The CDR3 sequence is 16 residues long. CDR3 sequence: CASSQVWTSGGSEQYF. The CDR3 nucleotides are TGTGCCAGCAGCCAAGTATGGACTAGCGGGGGAAGCGAGCAGTACTTC. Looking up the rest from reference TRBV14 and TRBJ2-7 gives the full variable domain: EAGVTQFPSHSVIEKGQTVTLRCDPISGHDNLYWYRRVMGKEIKFLLHFVKESKQDESGMPNNRFLAERTGGTYSTLKVQPAELEDSGVYFCASSQVWTSGGSEQYFGPGTRLTVT.

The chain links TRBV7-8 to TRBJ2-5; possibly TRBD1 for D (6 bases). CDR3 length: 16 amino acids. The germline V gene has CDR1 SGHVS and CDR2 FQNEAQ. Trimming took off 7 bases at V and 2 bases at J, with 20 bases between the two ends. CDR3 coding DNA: TGTGCCAGCACAAGGAGCCAGGGGTATGAGCAAGAGACCCAGTACTTC. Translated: CASTRSQGYEQETQYF.